This T cell receptor (beta chain) derives from a study of vaccination and CD4 T cells after COVID-19. Study-wide context: The cells in question were stimulated using overlapping spike peptides derived from SARS-CoV-2, HCoV-NL63, HCoV-OC43 and HCoV-229E.

As to this clonotype: The target antigen is unknown.

Study outcomes and limitations: Median SARS-CoV-2-reactive clonotype numbers went from roughly 21 to 40; this increase was not significant. Of the reactive clones in convalescent patients, a median approximately 86% showed up only post-vaccination.

Described treatment: roughly ten-day PBMC culture with coronavirus spike peptide pools or control peptides (ViraFEST assay). Using peptide pools, antigen-specific T cells were expanded in ViraFEST before TCRs were sequenced. Germline V CDR1 and CDR2: SGHRS, YFSETQ. This CDR3 contains 15 residues. The junction had 5 bases not matched to a gene; V was cut back by 4 bases and J by 4 bases. An Oncomine TCR Beta short-read assay was used to sequence the DNA from cultured CD4+ T cells. Each CDR3 protein is one row after TCRdb ran MiXCR on the PCR reads. The sample lists some 10,000 distinct CDR3 sequences, around 57% occurring once.

The source is a human donor who had recovered from COVID-19. The chain couples TRBV5-1 to TRBJ1-2, with 12 bases identical to TRBD1. What was sequenced was CD4+ T cells from blood, cultured in vitro. In DNA, the CDR3 is TGCGCCAGCAGCCTCGGGACAGGGGGCGGCTATGGCTACACCTTC. This gives the protein CASSLGTGGGYGYTF.